This T cell receptor (beta chain) was identified during a study of blood T cell repertoires in COVID-19. V dropped 0 bases and J dropped 7; count of bases not matched to a gene: 2. The length of the CDR3 is 15 residues. Germline-derived CDR1 and CDR2 are SGDLS and YYNGEE. Clones were read by immunoSEQ multiplex PCR, and TCRdb kept only the in-frame ones, dropping some. The repertoire consists of about 220,000 clones, with around 83% occurring once and the leading ten covering 6.8%. Donors were grouped by their self-reported clinical history. The sample comprised PBMCs or T cells enriched from blood (not recorded which). The origin of this receptor is a woman in her thirties or forties who had recovered from COVID-19. This chain connects TRBV9 to TRBJ1-6, with 9 bases lining up with TRBD1. CDR3 sequence: CASSVVDRGNSPLHF. CDR3 DNA sequence: TGTGCCAGCAGCGTAGTTGACAGGGGGAATTCACCCCTCCACTTT.